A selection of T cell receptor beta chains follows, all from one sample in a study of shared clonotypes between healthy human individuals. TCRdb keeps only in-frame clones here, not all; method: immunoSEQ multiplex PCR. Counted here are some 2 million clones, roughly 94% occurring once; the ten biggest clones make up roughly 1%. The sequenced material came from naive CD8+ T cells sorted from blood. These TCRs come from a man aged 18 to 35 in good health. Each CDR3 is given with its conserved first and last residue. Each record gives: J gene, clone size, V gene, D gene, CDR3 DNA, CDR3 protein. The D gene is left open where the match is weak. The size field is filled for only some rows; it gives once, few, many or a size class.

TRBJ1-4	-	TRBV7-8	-	TGTGCCAGCAGTTCCACTCCGGAGGGGAATGAAAAACTGTTTTTT	CASSSTPEGNEKLFF
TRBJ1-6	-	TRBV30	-	TGTGCCTGGAGTTCGACAGGACATAATTCACCCCTCCACTTT	CAWSSTGHNSPLHF
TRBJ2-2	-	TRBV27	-	TGTGCCAGCAGCCCCCATCTCGGGGAGCTGTTTTTT	CASSPHLGELFF
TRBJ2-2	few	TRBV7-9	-	TGTGCCAGCAGCTTAGATGGAAGCACCGGGGAGCTGTTTTTT	CASSLDGSTGELFF
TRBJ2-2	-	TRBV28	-	TGTGCCAGCAACTATCGGTTCACCGGGGAGCTGTTTTTT	CASNYRFTGELFF
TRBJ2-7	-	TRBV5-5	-	TGTGCCAGCAGCTTGCTAGAAGGGTCCGTCGAGCAGTACTTC	CASSLLEGSVEQYF
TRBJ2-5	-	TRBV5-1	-	TGCGCCAGCAGCTTGGGGTGGGGGGAACAAGAGACCCAGTACTTC	CASSLGWGEQETQYF
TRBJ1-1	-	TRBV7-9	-	TGTGCCAGCAGCTTATGGGACATTAACCGTGAAGCTTTCTTT	CASSLWDINREAFF
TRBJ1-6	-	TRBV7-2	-	TGTGCCAGCAGCTTAGACAGGGCGAGCTCCTATAATTCACCCCTCCACTTT	CASSLDRASSYNSPLHF
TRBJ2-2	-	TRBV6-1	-	TGTGCCAGCAAATCAGGCCTTAACTGGGAGCTGTTTTTT	CASKSGLNWELFF
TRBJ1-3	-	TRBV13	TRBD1	TGTGCCAGCAGCTTATGGGGTGCAGGGGGTGGAAACACCATATATTTT	CASSLWGAGGGNTIYF
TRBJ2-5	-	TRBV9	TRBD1	TGTGCCAGCAGCGCGAGCCAGGGGGCAGGGGAGACCCAGTACTTC	CASSASQGAGETQYF
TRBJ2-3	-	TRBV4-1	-	TGCGCCAGCAGCCATAGCATCGACCGCACAGATACGCAGTATTTT	CASSHSIDRTDTQYF
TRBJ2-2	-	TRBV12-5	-	TGTGCTAGTGGTTTGGTACTGAGTTATGAGGGGACCGGGGAGCTGTTTTTT	CASGLVLSYEGTGELFF
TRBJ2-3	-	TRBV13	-	TGTGCCAGCAGCCCATCGGGGGACTTCGCCTCCGGGGATACGCAGTATTTT	CASSPSGDFASGDTQYF
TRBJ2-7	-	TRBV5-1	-	TGCGCCAGCAGCTTGGTCGCCAGCTACGAGCAGTACTTC	CASSLVASYEQYF
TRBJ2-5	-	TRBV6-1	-	TGTGCCAGCAGTGATGACAGACTCCAAGAGACCCAGTACTTC	CASSDDRLQETQYF
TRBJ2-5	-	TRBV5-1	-	TGCGCCAGCAGCTTGGAGCCGGGAATGGAGACCCAGTACTTC	CASSLEPGMETQYF
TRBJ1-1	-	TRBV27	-	TGTGCCAGCAGTTTACGCGCAGGGTACACTGAAGCTTTCTTT	CASSLRAGYTEAFF
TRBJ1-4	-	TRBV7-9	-	TGTGCCAGCAGCTTGGGTATCCTGAGAGAGGAAAAACTGTTTTTT	CASSLGILREEKLFF
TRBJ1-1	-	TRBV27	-	TGTGCCAGCAGTCCCTACGGCCCTAACACTGAAGCTTTCTTT	CASSPYGPNTEAFF
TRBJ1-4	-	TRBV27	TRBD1	TGTGCCAGCAGTCCGTCAGGGGGCCTCTATGAAAAACTGTTTTTT	CASSPSGGLYEKLFF
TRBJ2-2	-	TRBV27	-	TGTGCCAGCTCCGGGGATTGGGGGCTTAACGGGGAGCTGTTTTTT	CASSGDWGLNGELFF
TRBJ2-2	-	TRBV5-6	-	TGTGCCAGCAGCTTTGGGGACGGGGAGCTGTTTTTT	CASSFGDGELFF
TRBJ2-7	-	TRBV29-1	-	TGCAGCGTTTTGGGGCTAGCGAGAGGATACGAGCAGTACTTC	CSVLGLARGYEQYF
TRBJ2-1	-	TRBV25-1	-	TGTGCCAGCAGCCAGGGGAACCCCTACAATGAGCAGTTCTTC	CASSQGNPYNEQFF
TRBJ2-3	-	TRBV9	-	TGTGCCAGCAGCGTAGAGGGTGGGACAGATACGCAGTATTTT	CASSVEGGTDTQYF
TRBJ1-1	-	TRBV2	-	TGTGCCAGCAACCCTCCTGCCACTGAAGCTTTCTTT	CASNPPATEAFF
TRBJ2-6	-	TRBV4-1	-	TGCGCCAGCAGCGAGGGTGGGGCCAACGTCCTGACTTTC	CASSEGGANVLTF
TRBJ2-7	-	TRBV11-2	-	TGTGCCAGCAGCTTACGTCGGTTCTACGAGCAGTACTTC	CASSLRRFYEQYF
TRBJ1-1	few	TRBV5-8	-	TGTGCCAGCAACCCCTCGGGGCGGAACACTGAAGCTTTCTTT	CASNPSGRNTEAFF
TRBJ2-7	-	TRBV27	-	TGTGCCAGCAGTTTTTTTTCGGACAGCGGCGACGAGCAGTACTTC	CASSFFSDSGDEQYF
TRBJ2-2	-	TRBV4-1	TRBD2	TGCGCCAGCAGCCCGTATAGCGGGATTGGCACCGGGGAGCTGTTTTTT	CASSPYSGIGTGELFF
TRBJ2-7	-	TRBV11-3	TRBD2	TGTGCCAGCAGCCATCTAGCGGGAGCTTCCTACGAGCAGTACTTC	CASSHLAGASYEQYF
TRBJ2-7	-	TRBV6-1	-	TGTGCCAGCAGTGAAGGTGGCTCCTACGAGCAGTACTTC	CASSEGGSYEQYF
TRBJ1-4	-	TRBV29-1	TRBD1	TGCAGCGTTGTTAATCGGGACAGGGGGCAGTCAAAACTGTTTTTT	CSVVNRDRGQSKLFF
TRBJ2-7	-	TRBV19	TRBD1	TGTGCCACCCTGGACAGGGGAACCTACGAGCAGTACTTC	CATLDRGTYEQYF
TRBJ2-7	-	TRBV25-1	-	TGTGCCAGCAGCGCACCGGGGTATGGGGTCTACGAGCAGTACTTC	CASSAPGYGVYEQYF
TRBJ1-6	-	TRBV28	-	TGTGCCAGCAGTTTCCCGGGAAATTCACCCCTCCACTTT	CASSFPGNSPLHF
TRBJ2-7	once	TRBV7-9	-	TGTGCCAGCAGCCCTCCGGGCAGGCGGCTCTACGAGCAGTACTTC	CASSPPGRRLYEQYF
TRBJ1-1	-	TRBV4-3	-	TGCGCCAGCAGCCAAGATTGGCAGGGAGGCACTGAAGCTTTCTTT	CASSQDWQGGTEAFF
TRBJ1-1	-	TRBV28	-	TGTGCCAGCCGTTGGGAGGACACTGAAGCTTTCTTT	CASRWEDTEAFF
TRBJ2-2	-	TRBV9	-	TGTGCCAGCAGCGATGATCCAGGGACCGGGGAGCTGTTTTTT	CASSDDPGTGELFF
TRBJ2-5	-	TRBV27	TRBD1	TGTGCCAGCAGTGCCGGGACAGGGGGACGAGAGACCCAGTACTTC	CASSAGTGGRETQYF
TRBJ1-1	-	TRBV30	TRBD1	TGTGCCTGGACCACAGGGGGCACTGAAGCTTTCTTT	CAWTTGGTEAFF
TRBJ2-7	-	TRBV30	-	TGTGCCTGGAGTGTAGACGGAGACTACGAGCAGTACTTC	CAWSVDGDYEQYF
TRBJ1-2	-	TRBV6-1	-	TGTGCCAGCAGTGAATCCGGCCTTATTGGCTATGGCTACACCTTC	CASSESGLIGYGYTF
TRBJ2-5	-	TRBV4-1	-	TGCGCCAGCAGCCAAGATGAGGGCAGAACGTACCAAGAGACCCAGTACTTC	CASSQDEGRTYQETQYF
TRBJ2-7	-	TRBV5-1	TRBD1	TGCGCCAGCCGGGACAGCGGAACCTACGAGCAGTACTTC	CASRDSGTYEQYF
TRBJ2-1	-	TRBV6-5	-	TGTGCCAGCAGTTTCGGGAGTAGCTCCTACAATGAGCAGTTCTTC	CASSFGSSSYNEQFF
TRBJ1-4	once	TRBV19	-	TGTGCCAGTAGTCCCGAGGACGCCTATAATGAAAAACTGTTTTTT	CASSPEDAYNEKLFF
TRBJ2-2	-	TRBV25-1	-	TGTGCCAGCTCCTTAAGCGGGGAGCTGTTTTTT	CASSLSGELFF
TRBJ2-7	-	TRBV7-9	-	TGTGCCAGCAGCTTAGTTCTGGGCGCGGTCGGAGAGCAGTACTTC	CASSLVLGAVGEQYF
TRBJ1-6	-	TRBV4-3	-	TGCGCCAGCAGCCAAGACCGGGACGGGGGTTCACCCCTCCACTTT	CASSQDRDGGSPLHF
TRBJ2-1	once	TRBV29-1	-	TGCAGCGTGATGGAGACTATCAATGAGCAGTTCTTC	CSVMETINEQFF